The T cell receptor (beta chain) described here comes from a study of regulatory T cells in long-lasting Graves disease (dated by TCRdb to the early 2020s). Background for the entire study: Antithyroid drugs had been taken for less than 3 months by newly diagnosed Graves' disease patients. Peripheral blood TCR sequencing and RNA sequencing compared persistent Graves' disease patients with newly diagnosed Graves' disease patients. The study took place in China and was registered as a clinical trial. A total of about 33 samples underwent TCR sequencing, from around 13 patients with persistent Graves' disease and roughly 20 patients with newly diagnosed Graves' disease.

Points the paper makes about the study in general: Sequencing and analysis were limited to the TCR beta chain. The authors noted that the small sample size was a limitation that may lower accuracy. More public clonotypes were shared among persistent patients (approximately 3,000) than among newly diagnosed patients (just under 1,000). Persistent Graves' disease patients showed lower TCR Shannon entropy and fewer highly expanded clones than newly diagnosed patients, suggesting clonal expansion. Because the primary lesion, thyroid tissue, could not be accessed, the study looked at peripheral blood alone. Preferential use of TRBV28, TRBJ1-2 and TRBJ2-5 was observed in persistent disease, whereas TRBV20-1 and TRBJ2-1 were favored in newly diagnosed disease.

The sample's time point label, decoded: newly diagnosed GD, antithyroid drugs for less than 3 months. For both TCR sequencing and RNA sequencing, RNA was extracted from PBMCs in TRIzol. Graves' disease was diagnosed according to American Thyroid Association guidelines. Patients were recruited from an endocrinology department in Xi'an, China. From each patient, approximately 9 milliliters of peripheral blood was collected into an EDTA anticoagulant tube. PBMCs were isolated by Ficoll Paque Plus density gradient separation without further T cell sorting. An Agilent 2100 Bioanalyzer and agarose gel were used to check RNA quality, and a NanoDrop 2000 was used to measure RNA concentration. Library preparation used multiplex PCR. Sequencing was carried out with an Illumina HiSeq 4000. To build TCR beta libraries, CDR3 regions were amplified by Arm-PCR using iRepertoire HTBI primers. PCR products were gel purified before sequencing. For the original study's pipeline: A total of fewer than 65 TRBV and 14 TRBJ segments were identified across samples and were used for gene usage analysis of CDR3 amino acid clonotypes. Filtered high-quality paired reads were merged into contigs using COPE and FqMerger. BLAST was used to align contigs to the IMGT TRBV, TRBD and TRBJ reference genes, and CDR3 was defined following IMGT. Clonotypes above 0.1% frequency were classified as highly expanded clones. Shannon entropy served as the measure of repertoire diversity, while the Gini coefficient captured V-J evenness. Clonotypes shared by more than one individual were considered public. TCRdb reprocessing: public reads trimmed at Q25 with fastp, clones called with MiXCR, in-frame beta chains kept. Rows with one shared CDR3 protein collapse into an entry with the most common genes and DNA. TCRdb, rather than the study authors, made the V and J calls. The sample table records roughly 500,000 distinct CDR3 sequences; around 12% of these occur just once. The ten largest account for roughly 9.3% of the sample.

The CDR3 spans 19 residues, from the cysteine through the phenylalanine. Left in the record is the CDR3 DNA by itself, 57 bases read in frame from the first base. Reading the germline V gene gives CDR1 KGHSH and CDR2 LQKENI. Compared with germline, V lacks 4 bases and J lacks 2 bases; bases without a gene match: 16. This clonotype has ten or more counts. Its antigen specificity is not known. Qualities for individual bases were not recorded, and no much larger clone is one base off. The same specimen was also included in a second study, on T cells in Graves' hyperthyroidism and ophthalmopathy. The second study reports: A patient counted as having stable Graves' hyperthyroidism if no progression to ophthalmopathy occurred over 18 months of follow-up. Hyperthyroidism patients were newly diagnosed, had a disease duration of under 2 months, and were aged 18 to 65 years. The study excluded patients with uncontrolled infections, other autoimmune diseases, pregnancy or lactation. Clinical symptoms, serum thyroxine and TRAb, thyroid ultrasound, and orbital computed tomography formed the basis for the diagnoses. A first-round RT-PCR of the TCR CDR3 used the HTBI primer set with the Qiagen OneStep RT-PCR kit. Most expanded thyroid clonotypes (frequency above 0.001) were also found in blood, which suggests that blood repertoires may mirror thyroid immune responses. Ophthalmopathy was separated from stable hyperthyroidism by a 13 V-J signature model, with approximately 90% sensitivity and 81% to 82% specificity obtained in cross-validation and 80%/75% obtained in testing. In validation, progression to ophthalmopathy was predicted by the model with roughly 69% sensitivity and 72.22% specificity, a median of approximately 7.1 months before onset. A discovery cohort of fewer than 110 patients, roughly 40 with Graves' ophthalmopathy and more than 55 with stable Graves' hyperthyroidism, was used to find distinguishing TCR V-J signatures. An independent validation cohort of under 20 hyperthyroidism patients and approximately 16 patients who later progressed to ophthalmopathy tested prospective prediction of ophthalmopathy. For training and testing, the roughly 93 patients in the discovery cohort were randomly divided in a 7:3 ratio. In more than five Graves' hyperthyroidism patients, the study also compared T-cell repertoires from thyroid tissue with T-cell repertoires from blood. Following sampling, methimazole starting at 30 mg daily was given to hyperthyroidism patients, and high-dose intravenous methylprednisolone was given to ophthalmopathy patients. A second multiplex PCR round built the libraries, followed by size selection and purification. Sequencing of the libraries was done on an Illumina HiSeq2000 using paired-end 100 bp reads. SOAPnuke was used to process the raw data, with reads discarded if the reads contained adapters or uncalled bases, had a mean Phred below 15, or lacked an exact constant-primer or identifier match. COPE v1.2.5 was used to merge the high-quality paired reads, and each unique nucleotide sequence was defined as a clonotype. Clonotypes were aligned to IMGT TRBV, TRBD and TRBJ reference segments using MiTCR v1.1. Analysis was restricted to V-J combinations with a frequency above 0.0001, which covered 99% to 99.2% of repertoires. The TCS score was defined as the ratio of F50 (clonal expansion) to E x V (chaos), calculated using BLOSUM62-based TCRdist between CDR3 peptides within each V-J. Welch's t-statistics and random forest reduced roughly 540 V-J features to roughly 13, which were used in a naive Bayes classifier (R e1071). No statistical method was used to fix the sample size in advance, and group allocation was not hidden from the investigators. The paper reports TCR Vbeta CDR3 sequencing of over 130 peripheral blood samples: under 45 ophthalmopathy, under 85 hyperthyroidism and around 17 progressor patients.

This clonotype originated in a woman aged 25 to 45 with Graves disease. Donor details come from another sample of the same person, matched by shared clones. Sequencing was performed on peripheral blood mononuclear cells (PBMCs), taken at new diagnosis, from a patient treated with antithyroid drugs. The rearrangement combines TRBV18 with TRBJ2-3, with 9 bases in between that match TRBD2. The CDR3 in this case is CASSLGGASGTYSTDTQYF. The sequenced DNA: TGTGCCAGCTCACTAGGAGGAGCTAGCGGGACGTACTCCACAGATACGCAGTATTTT.